This passage covers 17 T cell receptor beta chains from one sample sequenced in a study of OX40 agonist ivuxolimab in advanced cancers. Data came from immunoSEQ multiplex PCR; TCRdb stores just in-frame clones and leaves some out. The sample has tens of thousands of clones; about 85% are singletons. Material: CD4+ or CD8+ T cells sorted from blood, obtained in a trial of the OX40 agonist ivuxolimab. The receptors stem from an adult with an advanced solid tumor such as melanoma, head and neck, liver or kidney cancer.

The chain links TRBV5-1 to TRBJ2-7; D is ambiguous. The CDR3 consists of 11 residues. Trimming shortened V by 4 bases and J by 7 bases, and 9 bases separated the two germline ends. Germline V CDR1 and CDR2: SGHRS, YFSETQ. The chain's CDR3 is CASSKAREQYF. CDR3 DNA: TGCGCCAGCAGCAAAGCCCGGGAGCAGTACTTC.

This chain connects TRBV11-1 to TRBJ2-1; TRBD1 matches at 8 bases. V shed 5 bases and J 1 base; nucleotides not matched to a gene: 4. CDR3 length equals 15 residues. The germline gives CDR1 SGHAT, CDR2 FQDESV (reference sequence). CDR3 coding DNA: TGTGCCAGCAGCGGTGGACAGGGATCCTACAATGAGCAGTTCTTC. Amino acids: CASSGGQGSYNEQFF.

This sequence joins TRBV5-6 and TRBJ2-7; D perhaps matches TRBD1 (6 bases). The CDR3 has 14 residues. Germline V CDR1 and CDR2: SGHDT, YYEEEE. V was shortened by 4 bases and J by 3 bases, with 14 bases between the two germline ends. The CDR3 is CASSIPGQVYEQYF. The CDR3 DNA follows: TGTGCCAGCAGCATCCCGGGACAAGTCTACGAGCAGTACTTC.

The chain uses TRBV2 and TRBJ2-7, with 10 bases that match TRBD1. V trimming: 5 bases; J trimming: 2 bases; junction bases outside the gene matches: 9. The CDR3 extends over 16 amino acids. Germline V CDR1 and CDR2: SNHLY, FYNNEI. The CDR3 DNA is TGTGCCAGCAGTTGGGGCGGGACAGGGGAAACCTACGAGCAGTACTTC. This encodes CASSWGGTGETYEQYF.

The rearrangement links TRBV19 to TRBJ2-3; D unclear. The CDR3 length is 11 residues. The V end was cut by 5 bases, the J end by 6 bases, with 6 bases between. Germline CDR1 LNHDA, CDR2 SQIVND (reference sequence). The CDR3 here is CASSERDTQYF. The CDR3 DNA follows: TGTGCCAGTAGTGAAAGGGATACGCAGTATTTT. Full variable domain (outside the CDR3, taken from reference TRBV19 and TRBJ2-3): DGGITQSPKYLFRKEGQNVTLSCEQNLNHDAMYWYRQDPGQGLRLIYYSQIVNDFQKGDIAEGYSVSREKKESFPLTVTSAQKNPTAFYLCASSERDTQYFGPGTRLTVL.

The rearrangement links TRBV19 to TRBJ2-7; TRBD2 is a possible D gene (6 bases). This CDR3 spans 14 amino acids. Germline V lookup: CDR1 LNHDA, CDR2 SQIVND (reference sequence). The ends were cut back, 6 bases at V and 3 bases at J, with 15 bases in the middle. The CDR3 reads CASSLGGHNYEQYF. In DNA form, the CDR3 reads TGTGCCAGTAGCCTGGGAGGACACAACTACGAGCAGTACTTC.

This chain joins TRBV25-1 and TRBJ1-2, with TRBD1 identical over 8 bases. The V gene end was trimmed by 1 base and the J gene end by 8 bases; junction bases not matched to a gene: 15. The CDR3 covers 17 residues. Germline lookup yields CDR1 MGHDK and CDR2 SYGVNS. The CDR3 DNA follows: TGTGCCAGCAGTGAATTCTCGTCTGACAGGGGTTCTCAAGGCTACACCTTC. Translation: CASSEFSSDRGSQGYTF.

This clone was seen only once. The chain recombines TRBV5-4 with TRBJ2-2; TRBD2 aligns across 12 bases. CDR3 length: 18 residues. The V and J ends lost 2 bases and 4 bases, in that order; junction bases with no gene match: 9. Germline V CDR1 and CDR2: SGHNT, YYREEE (reference sequence). The CDR3 spells CASSFSPPGLAGTGELFF. CDR3 DNA sequence: TGTGCCAGCAGCTTCTCGCCTCCGGGACTAGCGGGCACCGGGGAGCTGTTTTTT.

In its sample, this clone was seen once. V is TRBV6-1 and J is TRBJ2-2, with no clear D. Deletions cut 9 bases from V and 0 bases from J, with 11 bases between. Germline loops: CDR1 MNHNS, CDR2 SASEGT. This CDR3 contains 14 residues. CDR3 bases: TGTGCCAGTAGGGCATTATCGAACACCGGGGAGCTGTTTTTT. It codes for CASRALSNTGELFF.

The rearrangement joins TRBV5-1 to TRBJ1-2; unclear D gene. This CDR3 has 14 residues. Germline assignment: CDR1 SGHRS and CDR2 YFSETQ. The ends were cut back, 0 bases at V and 5 bases at J, with 11 bases in the middle. CDR3 sequence: CASSLGTPRYGYTF. The CDR3 region has the DNA TGCGCCAGCAGCTTGGGGACGCCTAGGTATGGCTACACCTTC.

This chain links TRBV10-2 with TRBJ1-1, with TRBD1 matching over 8 bases. CDR1 and CDR2 (germline): WSHSY, SAAADI. The CDR3 consists of 14 residues. With 0 bases clipped from V and 10 bases from J, the junction kept 7 bases outside the gene matches. DNA for the CDR3: TGCGCCAGCAGTGAGTCCTCAGGGGGCTGGGGAGCTTTCTTT. The encoded protein is CASSESSGGWGAFF.

The chain links TRBV29-1 to TRBJ2-1; TRBD2 matches 7 bases. From germline, CDR1 is SQVTM and CDR2 ANQGSEA. V dropped 6 bases and J dropped 9; count of bases not matched to a gene: 17. This CDR3 is 15 amino acids long. The CDR3 is CSVSRGSAGEGEQFF. The CDR3 coding sequence is TGCAGCGTGTCGAGGGGTTCGGCGGGAGAGGGTGAGCAGTTCTTC.

J is TRBJ1-3 and V is TRBV7-6, with unresolved D. V was pared by 5 bases and J by 4 bases, with 18 bases between. Germline lookup yields CDR1 SGHVS and CDR2 FNYEAQ. The CDR3 loop spans 16 amino acids. CDR3 loop: CASSLTLFGSGNTIYF. As DNA, the CDR3 is TGTGCCAGCAGCCTGACTCTCTTCGGCTCGGGAAACACCATATATTTT.

This chain links TRBV10-1 with TRBJ2-1; D uncertain. Trimming removed 3 bases from V and 5 bases from J, with 5 bases in between. Germline CDR1 WNHNN, CDR2 SYGVQD (reference sequence). The CDR3 has 12 residues. The CDR3 is CASSETNNEQFF. DNA of the CDR3: TGCGCCAGCAGTGAAACGAACAATGAGCAGTTCTTC.

The chain couples TRBV5-6 to TRBJ2-1; 9 positions match TRBD2. Germline CDR1 reads SGHDT; CDR2 reads YYEEEE. The CDR3 contains 12 residues. J gave up 13 bases and V 2 bases, and 4 bases lay outside the gene matches. Here the CDR3 reads CASSLAGGYQFF. In DNA form, the CDR3 reads TGTGCCAGCAGCTTAGCGGGGGGTTACCAGTTCTTC.

The chain is built from TRBV15 and TRBJ1-1; D is perhaps TRBD1 (5 bases). The CDR3 totals 15 residues. V was cut by 5 bases and J by 3 bases, with 16 bases left in between. CDR1 and CDR2 from the germline V gene are LNHNV and YYDKDF (reference sequence). The CDR3 DNA follows: TGTGCCACCAGCTCCCCTGGGACGGCTCACACTGAAGCTTTCTTT. It encodes CATSSPGTAHTEAFF.

CDR3 DNA sequence: TGTGCCCGGTCAGGAGGGGGCTATGGCTACACCTTC. It codes for CARSGGGYGYTF. V gene TRBV27 combines with J gene TRBJ1-2; a weak D match, TRBD1 (6 bases). This CDR3 has 12 amino acids. Between the trimmed V and J ends, which lost 11 bases and 4 bases, there was a span of 14 bases. Looked up from germline, CDR1 is MNHEY and CDR2 is SMNVEV (reference sequence).